Listed here is a single T cell receptor (beta chain). This clone was recorded only once. This clone's antigen is unknown. Base qualities are missing; no much larger clone stands one base away. The data stem from a study of blood T cell repertoires in COVID-19 (dated by TCRdb to the early 2020s). The study in broad terms: Samples from collaborators originated in the United States, Italy and Spain and spanned both the acute and convalescent phases of COVID-19. Nearly every sample came with metadata listing a de-identified subject ID, COVID-19 status, age in years and sex. The samples were drawn from the first 160 participants of the ongoing ImmuneRACE study and from over a thousand subjects provided by 6 global collaborators. The material from the prospective study consisted of cDNA or gDNA derived from T cells, B-cell-depleted T cells, or PBMCs. Deeply sampled blood TCRbeta repertoires from subjects exposed to, actively infected with, or recovered from COVID-19 were included in the dataset. The repertoires were released in a freely available public database meant as a resource for research on the immune response to SARS-CoV-2. Where available, HLA class I and class II types were taken from metadata supplied by the sample provider and were not determined by assay-based typing.

Samples from volunteer blood donors who had recovered from COVID-19 were contributed by a second Seattle source. The collaborating institutions used their own protocols to collect whole blood in K2EDTA tubes. For TCRbeta analysis, collaborator samples were shipped as frozen whole blood, as isolated PBMCs, or as DNA extracted from either sample type. TCRbeta CDR3 regions were amplified from genomic DNA by means of the immunoSEQ Assay, a bias-controlled multiplex PCR. The published analysis was carried out like this. Within the assay, amplification of reference gene primers was used to estimate how many nucleated cells each sample contained. To quantify the absolute abundance of each unique TCRbeta CDR3 rearrangement, sequence reads were collapsed and filtered. For each sample, productive Simpson clonality was calculated as the square root of Simpson's diversity index across productive rearrangements. The source is immuneACCESS, and TCRdb retained only in-frame sequences with V and J called. Part of the clones is not carried over; for the studies checked, unresolved V genes explain less than half of this, and the remainder is unexplained. V and J calls and clone size are those listed in that table; D and trimming were worked out from the DNA. The sample records about 160,000 clones, approximately 83% of which are singletons. 10% to 15% of the sample is taken by the ten largest.

CDR1 and CDR2, per the germline V gene, are LGHNT and FRNRAP. Measured from the cysteine to the phenylalanine, the CDR3 is 12 residues long. Solely the CDR3 DNA is kept, with 36 bases framed from the first base. A distance of 16 bases separates the germline ends of V and J, which lose 11 bases and 5 bases respectively. Broader findings and caveats from the paper: The amount of clinical and demographic metadata varied by source and participant and was provided uncurated.

Sequenced input: peripheral blood. The TCR was taken from a man between 65 and 80 years old who had recovered from COVID-19. Recombination joined TRBV12-5 with TRBJ2-7; tentative D gene TRBD1, with 5 bases matching. The encoded CDR3 is CARPEVGDEQYF. In nucleotides, the sequence is TGTGCTCGTCCCGAGGTAGGGGACGAGCAGTACTTC.